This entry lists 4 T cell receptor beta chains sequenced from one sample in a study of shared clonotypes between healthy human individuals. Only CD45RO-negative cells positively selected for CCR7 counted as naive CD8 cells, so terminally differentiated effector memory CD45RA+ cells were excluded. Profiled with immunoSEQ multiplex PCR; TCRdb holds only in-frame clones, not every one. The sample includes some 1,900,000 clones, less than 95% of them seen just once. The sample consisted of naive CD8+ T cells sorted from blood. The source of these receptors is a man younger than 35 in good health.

The CDR3 DNA reads TGCGCCAGCAGATACCCCCGGGACAGGAGGACCTACAATGAGCAGTTCTTC. This sequence encodes CASRYPRDRRTYNEQFF. The chain links TRBV23-1 to TRBJ2-1, with 8 bases that match TRBD1. TRBV23-1 is treated as an ORF (open reading frame) with a function not yet certain. This CDR3 region has 17 residues. V was clipped by 6 bases and J by 2 bases; unmatched bases: 12.

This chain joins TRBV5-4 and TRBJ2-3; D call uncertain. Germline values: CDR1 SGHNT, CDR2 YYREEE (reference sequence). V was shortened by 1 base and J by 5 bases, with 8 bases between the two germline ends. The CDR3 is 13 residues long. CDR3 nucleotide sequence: TGTGCCAGCAGCTTGTCGCCCATAGATACGCAGTATTTT. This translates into CASSLSPIDTQYF.

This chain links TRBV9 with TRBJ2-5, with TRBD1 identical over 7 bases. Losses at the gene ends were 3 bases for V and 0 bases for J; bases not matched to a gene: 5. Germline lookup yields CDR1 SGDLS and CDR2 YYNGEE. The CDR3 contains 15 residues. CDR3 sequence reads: CASSASGTDQETQYF. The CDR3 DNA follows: TGTGCCAGCAGCGCCTCCGGGACAGACCAAGAGACCCAGTACTTC.

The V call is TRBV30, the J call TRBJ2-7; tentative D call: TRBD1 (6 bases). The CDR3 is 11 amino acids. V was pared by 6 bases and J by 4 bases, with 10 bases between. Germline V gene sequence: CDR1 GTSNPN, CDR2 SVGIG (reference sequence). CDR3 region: CACLQGYEQYF. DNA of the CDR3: TGTGCCTGTCTACAGGGATACGAGCAGTACTTC.